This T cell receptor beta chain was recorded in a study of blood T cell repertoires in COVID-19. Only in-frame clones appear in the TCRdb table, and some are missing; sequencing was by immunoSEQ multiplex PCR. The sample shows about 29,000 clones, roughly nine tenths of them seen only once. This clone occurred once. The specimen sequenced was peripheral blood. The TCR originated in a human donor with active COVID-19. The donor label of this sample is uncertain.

As DNA, the CDR3 is TGCGCCAGCAGCCAAACCGGGACAATCACAGATACGCAGTATTTT. It translates to CASSQTGTITDTQYF. The rearrangement links TRBV4-1 to TRBJ2-3, with D tentatively TRBD1 (6 bases). Germline lookup yields CDR1 MGHRA and CDR2 YSYEKL. This CDR3 has 15 amino acids. V was cut by 2 bases and J by 2 bases, with 11 bases left in between.